The 22 T cell receptor beta chains below were found in one sample sequenced in a study of OX40 agonist ivuxolimab in advanced cancers. The library was prepared using the immunoSEQ multiplex PCR assay. The immuneACCESS repertoire file appears here via TCRdb, limited to in-frame rearrangements. These files lack a portion of the clones; in checked studies, under half of the deficit traces to unresolved V genes, and the cause of the others is not known. The sample table holds roughly 27,000 clones, of which under 90% were seen once. The top ten constitute about a third of the sample. Here the sequenced sample was CD4+ or CD8+ T cells sorted from blood, taken in a trial of the OX40 agonist ivuxolimab. Receptor source: an adult with an advanced solid tumor such as melanoma, head and neck, liver or kidney cancer.

CDR3 loop: CASSPSPTRPEAFF. CDR3 sequence (DNA): TGTGCCAGCAGCCCCTCACCTACTCGCCCTGAAGCTTTCTTT. This sequence joins TRBV7-8 and TRBJ1-1; D unresolved. V lost 5 bases, J lost 6 bases, and 16 bases lay in between. This CDR3 has 14 residues. Germline V gene sequence: CDR1 SGHVS, CDR2 FQNEAQ.

There are a few counts of this clone. The chain employs TRBV5-1 and TRBJ1-1; no firm D call. V shed 0 bases and J shed 0 bases, with 15 bases lying between them. The CDR3 runs to 17 residues. CDR1 and CDR2 (germline): SGHRS, YFSETQ. CDR3: CASSLEAGWSVNTEAFF. The DNA for the CDR3 is TGCGCCAGCAGCTTGGAAGCAGGCTGGAGTGTGAACACTGAAGCTTTCTTT.

The chain has TRBV2 and TRBJ1-1; 9 nucleotides match TRBD1. Unmatched junction bases numbered 8, after V lost 7 bases and J lost 5 bases. Per germline, CDR1 SNHLY and CDR2 FYNNEI. CDR3 size: 14 residues. The CDR3 is CASKTGTGLTEAFF. The CDR3 coding sequence is TGTGCCAGCAAAACCGGGACAGGGTTGACTGAAGCTTTCTTT.

The gene calls are TRBV5-1 and TRBJ2-1, with a possible D match to TRBD1 (5 bases). The germline V gene encodes CDR1 SGHRS and CDR2 YFSETQ. V shed 6 bases and J shed 10 bases, with 11 bases lying between them. The length of the CDR3 is 11 residues. The CDR3 region has the DNA TGCGCCAGCACCTGGGGCCCAGAGCAGTTCTTC. It encodes CASTWGPEQFF.

Judged by abundance, this clone is medium-sized (0.01 to 0.1%). The chain couples TRBV7-9 to TRBJ2-1; tentative D call: TRBD1 (6 bases). Germline lookup yields CDR1 SEHNR and CDR2 FQNEAQ (reference sequence). V lost 5 bases to trimming and J lost 5 bases, with 7 bases between them. The CDR3 loop spans 12 amino acids. The CDR3 sequence: CASSRDNNEQFF. The CDR3 nucleotides read TGTGCCAGCAGCCGGGACAACAATGAGCAGTTCTTC.

The chain couples TRBV4-1 to TRBJ1-1; D not resolved. Germline V lookup: CDR1 MGHRA, CDR2 YSYEKL. With 5 bases removed from V and 1 base from J, the gap between germline ends came to 14 bases. This CDR3 comprises 15 residues. The CDR3 sequence: CASSLERTGNTEAFF. CDR3 bases: TGCGCCAGCAGCTTAGAAAGGACGGGGAACACTGAAGCTTTCTTT.

This chain uses TRBV5-1 with TRBJ2-5; 8 nucleotides agree with TRBD1. In germline, CDR1 is SGHRS, CDR2 YFSETQ. V was clipped by 2 bases and J by 5 bases; unmatched bases: 5. The CDR3 length is 14 residues. CDR3 coding DNA: TGCGCCAGCAGCTTCCAGGGGGCGCCGGAGACCCAGTACTTC. Encoded protein: CASSFQGAPETQYF.

The chain links TRBV18 to TRBJ1-3; 10 bases are a match to TRBD1. The CDR3 contains 15 residues. Losses at the gene ends were 2 bases for V and 5 bases for J; bases not matched to a gene: 3. Germline V gene data show CDR1 as KGHSH and CDR2 as LQKENI. The CDR3 sequence is CASSPDRGPRNTIYF. CDR3 bases: TGTGCCAGCTCACCAGACAGGGGGCCCCGAAACACCATATATTTT.

This clone is a singleton in its sample. The J gene is TRBJ1-5, the V gene TRBV28, with unresolved D. The V and J ends lost 1 base and 0 bases respectively, with 10 bases between them. The CDR3 runs to 16 residues. Germline assignment: CDR1 MDHEN and CDR2 SYDVKM. Here the CDR3 reads CASSLLSQYSNQPQHF. In nucleotides, the CDR3 is TGTGCCAGCAGTTTATTGTCCCAATATAGCAATCAGCCCCAGCATTTT.

The chain joins TRBV6-5 to TRBJ2-7; D is unclear. This CDR3 is 11 amino acids long. Germline V gives CDR1 MNHEY, CDR2 SVGAGI. V was trimmed by 5 bases and J by 2 bases, leaving 4 bases between them. In nucleotides, the CDR3 is TGTGCCAGCAGTGCAACCTACGAGCAGTACTTC. Translated, it gives CASSATYEQYF.

The chain carries TRBV6-1 and TRBJ1-4, with D tentatively TRBD1 (6 bases). The CDR3 length is 15 residues. Germline V gene sequence: CDR1 MNHNS, CDR2 SASEGT. Trimming cost V 1 base and J 0 bases, with 6 bases left between them. The CDR3 DNA follows: TGTGCCAGCAGTGAAGGGACAGCAACTAATGAAAAACTGTTTTTT. Amino acid sequence: CASSEGTATNEKLFF.

The V and J genes are TRBV5-1 and TRBJ2-1; 10 positions agree with TRBD2. Per the germline V gene, CDR1 is SGHRS and CDR2 is YFSETQ. The CDR3 has 17 residues. The trim removed 4 bases at V and 6 bases at J, leaving 13 bases unmatched. The CDR3 bases are TGCGCCAGCAGCCCCTACGGACTAGCGGAGTTTATCAATGAGCAGTTCTTC. This translates into CASSPYGLAEFINEQFF.

The chain recombines TRBV30 with TRBJ2-7, with no clear D. This CDR3 spans 12 amino acids. Trimming removed 4 bases at V and 0 bases at J, with 7 bases between. The germline V gene has CDR1 GTSNPN and CDR2 SVGIG (reference sequence). CDR3: CAWTSPSYEQYF. The CDR3, as DNA: TGTGCCTGGACGAGCCCCTCCTACGAGCAGTACTTC.

J is TRBJ1-5 and V is TRBV2, with a possible D match to TRBD1 (5 bases). Per the germline V gene, CDR1 is SNHLY and CDR2 is FYNNEI. V was pared by 3 bases and J by 9 bases, with 15 bases between. CDR3 length equals 14 residues. CDR3 sequence: CASSDTLGDAPQHF. DNA of the CDR3: TGTGCCAGCAGTGATACGTTAGGGGATGCGCCCCAGCATTTT.

This clone was counted a single time. This chain links TRBV30 with TRBJ2-1; D perhaps matches TRBD2 (5 bases). Trimming took off 3 bases at V and 8 bases at J, with 11 bases between the two ends. This CDR3 region has 12 residues. Germline CDR1 GTSNPN, CDR2 SVGIG (reference sequence). The CDR3 sequence: CAWSGSGDEQFF. The CDR3 coding sequence is TGTGCCTGGAGCGGATCCGGGGATGAGCAGTTCTTC.

The chain recombines TRBV7-9 with TRBJ2-1, with 10 bases lining up with TRBD2. The germline gives CDR1 SEHNR, CDR2 FQNEAQ (reference sequence). This CDR3 comprises 15 residues. V trimming: 8 bases; J trimming: 4 bases; junction bases outside the gene matches: 8. The CDR3 sequence is CASEAGGVGYNEQFF. CDR3 coding DNA: TGTGCCAGCGAAGCGGGGGGGGTCGGATACAATGAGCAGTTCTTC.

The chain couples TRBV6-1 to TRBJ2-7, with D hard to call. This CDR3 spans 10 amino acids. V lost 4 bases and J 5 bases, leaving 3 bases between the germline ends. CDR1 and CDR2 (germline): MNHNS, SASEGT. CDR3 protein: CASSADEQYF. The CDR3 coding sequence is TGTGCCAGCAGTGCGGACGAGCAGTACTTC.

V usage is TRBV5-4 and J usage is TRBJ2-7; D gene unclear. Between the trimmed V and J ends, which lost 4 bases and 4 bases, there was a span of 18 bases. The CDR3 extends over 15 amino acids. CDR1 and CDR2 (germline): SGHNT, YYREEE (reference sequence). The CDR3 is CASSTGQRGLYEQYF. In DNA form, the CDR3 reads TGTGCCAGCAGCACCGGCCAGCGAGGTCTATACGAGCAGTACTTC.

CDR3 sequence: CASSFFQGYEQYF. The CDR3 nucleotides read TGTGCCAGCAGCTTCTTCCAGGGCTACGAGCAGTACTTC. The chain carries TRBV11-1 and TRBJ2-7; a possible D gene is TRBD1 (5 bases). Germline assignment: CDR1 SGHAT and CDR2 FQDESV (reference sequence). V lost 3 bases and J lost 3, with 9 bases in between. CDR3 length equals 13 residues.

V and J are TRBV5-5 and TRBJ2-2; D is uncertain. CDR3 length: 16 amino acids. Trimming removed 4 bases from V and 6 bases from J, with 19 bases in between. The germline gives CDR1 SGHKS, CDR2 YYEKEE (reference sequence). Written as DNA, the CDR3 is TGTGCCAGCAGCGATCCCGGCCACCACCCTGCCGGGGAGCTGTTTTTT. It is translated as CASSDPGHHPAGELFF.

The chain employs TRBV28 and TRBJ2-7; D ambiguous. V lost 3 bases and J 0 bases, leaving 6 bases between the germline ends. CDR1 is MDHEN and CDR2 is SYDVKM in the germline V gene. This CDR3 region has 13 residues. The CDR3 here is CASSFGDSYEQYF. CDR3 sequence (DNA): TGTGCCAGCAGTTTTGGGGACTCCTACGAGCAGTACTTC.

J is TRBJ2-3 and V is TRBV27; TRBD2 matches 9 bases. CDR3 length: 15 residues. Unmatched junction bases numbered 8, after V lost 6 bases and J lost 4 bases. Germline CDR1 MNHEY, CDR2 SMNVEV (reference sequence). The CDR3 loop reads CASREAGLAPDTQYF. CDR3 DNA sequence: TGTGCCAGCAGGGAAGCGGGACTAGCCCCAGATACGCAGTATTTT.